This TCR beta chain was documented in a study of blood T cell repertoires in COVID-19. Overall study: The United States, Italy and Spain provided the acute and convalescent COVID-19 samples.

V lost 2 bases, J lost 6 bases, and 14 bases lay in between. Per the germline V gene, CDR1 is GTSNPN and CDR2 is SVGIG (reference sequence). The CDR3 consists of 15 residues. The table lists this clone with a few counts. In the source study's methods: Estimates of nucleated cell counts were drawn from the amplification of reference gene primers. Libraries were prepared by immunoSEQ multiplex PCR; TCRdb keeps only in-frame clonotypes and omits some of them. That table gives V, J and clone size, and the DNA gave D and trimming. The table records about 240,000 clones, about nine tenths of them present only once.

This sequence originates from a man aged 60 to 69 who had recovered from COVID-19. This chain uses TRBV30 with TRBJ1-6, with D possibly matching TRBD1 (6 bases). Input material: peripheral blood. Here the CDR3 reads CAWSSEDSLNSPLHF. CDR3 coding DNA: TGTGCCTGGAGTTCCGAGGACAGTCTTAATTCACCCCTCCACTTT.